A single sample gave rise to the 7 T cell receptor beta chains below, sequenced in a study of identical twins. TCRdb processed the 5' RACE reads anew with MiXCR; each CDR3 protein has one entry. The data show 300,000 to 400,000 distinct CDR3 sequences, 9% to 15% seen once. The same specimen was also included in a second study, on yellow fever vaccine responses in identical twins.

Sequencing input: CD8+ T cells sorted from blood. These receptor sequences come from a woman between 18 and 30 years old in good health.

This clonotype was counted many times. V usage is TRBV4-1 and J usage is TRBJ2-7; 10 positions match TRBD1. There are 14 residues in the CDR3. V gave up 1 base and J gave up 4 bases; unmatched junction bases: 1. CDR1 and CDR2 from the germline V gene are MGHRA and YSYEKL. The CDR3 nucleotides read TGCGCCAGCAGCCAAGGACAGGGGGCTTACGAGCAGTACGTC. Translation: CASSQGQGAYEQYV.

This clonotype was recorded at least ten times. As DNA, the CDR3 is TGTGCCAGCCACGAGGGGACTAACACAGATACGCAGTATTTT. It yields the protein CASHEGTNTDTQYF. This chain links TRBV5-5 with TRBJ2-3, with TRBD2 matching over 7 bases. Germline CDR1 SGHKS, CDR2 YYEKEE (reference sequence). The CDR3 has 14 amino acids. The ends lost 7 bases at V and 2 bases at J; junction bases unmatched: 7.

The table lists this clonotype with a few counts. The rearrangement uses TRBV11-2 and TRBJ2-5, with D perhaps given as TRBD1 or TRBD2 (5 bases each). V lost 5 bases and J lost 5, with 18 bases in between. Per the germline V gene, CDR1 is SGHAT and CDR2 is FQNNGV. There are 15 residues in the CDR3. The CDR3 nucleotides read TGTGCCAGCAGCCCTAGCTGGGGGACGGGGGAGACCCAGTACTTC. It codes for CASSPSWGTGETQYF.

This clonotype was seen a few times. V gene TRBV27 combines with J gene TRBJ2-1, with 11 positions matching TRBD2. Trimming took 7 bases from V and 3 from J; bases not matched to a gene: 5. The CDR3 has 15 residues. In germline, CDR1 is MNHEY, CDR2 SMNVEV (reference sequence). The CDR3 protein is CASTYGTSGYNEQFF. CDR3 bases: TGTGCCAGCACCTACGGGACTAGCGGCTACAATGAGCAGTTCTTC.

The chain combines TRBV2 with TRBJ2-3; TRBD2 aligns across 7 bases. CDR1 SNHLY and CDR2 FYNNEI come from the germline V gene. The V and J ends lost 8 bases and 4 bases, in that order; junction bases with no gene match: 12. The CDR3 extends over 15 amino acids. This chain's CDR3 is CASPILGGTPDTQYF. The CDR3, as DNA: TGTGCCAGCCCGATCTTGGGGGGGACTCCAGATACGCAGTATTTT. The full variable domain, rest sourced from reference TRBV2 and TRBJ2-3, is EPEVTQTPSHQVTQMGQEVILRCVPISNHLYFYWYRQILGQKVEFLVSFYNNEISEKSEIFDDQFSVERPDGSNFTLKIRSTKLEDSAMYFCASPILGGTPDTQYFGPGTRLTVL.

Only a few counts were recorded for this clonotype. The rearrangement joins TRBV9 to TRBJ2-7, with 7 bases fitting TRBD2. This CDR3 spans 16 amino acids. The germline V gene encodes CDR1 SGDLS and CDR2 YYNGEE. V lost 4 bases, J lost 1 base, and 11 bases stayed unmatched. CDR3 bases: TGTGCCAGCAGCCCCCTGGCTAGCGGTTCTTCCTACGAGCAGTACTTC. Protein sequence: CASSPLASGSSYEQYF.

CDR3 nucleotide sequence: TGCAGTGCTAGACCTCTAGCGGAGTACAATGAGCAGTTCTTC. This encodes CSARPLAEYNEQFF. The chain employs TRBV20-1 and TRBJ2-1; 7 bases match TRBD2. This CDR3 contains 14 residues. J was trimmed by 4 bases and V by 2 bases; bases with no gene match: 5. CDR1 and CDR2 (germline): DFQATT, SNEGSKA (reference sequence).